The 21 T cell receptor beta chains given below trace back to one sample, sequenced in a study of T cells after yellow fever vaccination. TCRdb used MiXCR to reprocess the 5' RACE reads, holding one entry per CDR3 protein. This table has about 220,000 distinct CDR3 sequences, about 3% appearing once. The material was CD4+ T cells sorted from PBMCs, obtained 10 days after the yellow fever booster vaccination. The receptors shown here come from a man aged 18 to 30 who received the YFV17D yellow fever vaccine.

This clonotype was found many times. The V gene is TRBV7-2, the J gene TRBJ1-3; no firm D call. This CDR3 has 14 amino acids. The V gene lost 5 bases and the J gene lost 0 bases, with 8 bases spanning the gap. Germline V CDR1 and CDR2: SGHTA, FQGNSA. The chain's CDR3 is CASSPFGSGNTIYF. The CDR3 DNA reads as TGTGCCAGCAGCCCATTCGGCTCTGGAAACACCATATATTTT.

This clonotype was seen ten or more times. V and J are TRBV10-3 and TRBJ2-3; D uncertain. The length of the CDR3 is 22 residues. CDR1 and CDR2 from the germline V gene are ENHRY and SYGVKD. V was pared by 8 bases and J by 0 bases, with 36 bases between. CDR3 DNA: TGTGCCATCGGACCCCATGGGGATCTTAGCCCATCAACCCAAATTAGCACAGATACGCAGTATTTT. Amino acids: CAIGPHGDLSPSTQISTDTQYF.

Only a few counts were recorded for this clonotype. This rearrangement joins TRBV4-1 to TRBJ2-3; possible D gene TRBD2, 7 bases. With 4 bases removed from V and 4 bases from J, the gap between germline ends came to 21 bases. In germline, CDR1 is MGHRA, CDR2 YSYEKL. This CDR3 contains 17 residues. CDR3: CASSRGRGASGADTQYF. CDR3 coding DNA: TGCGCCAGCAGCCGAGGAAGGGGGGCTAGCGGAGCAGATACGCAGTATTTT.

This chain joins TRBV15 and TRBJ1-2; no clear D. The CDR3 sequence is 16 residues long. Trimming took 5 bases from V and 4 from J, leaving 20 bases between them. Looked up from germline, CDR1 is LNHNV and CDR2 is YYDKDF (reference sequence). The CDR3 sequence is CATSPTGWRDFYGYTF. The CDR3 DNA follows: TGTGCCACCAGCCCGACGGGGTGGAGGGATTTCTATGGCTACACCTTC.

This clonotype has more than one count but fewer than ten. This CDR3 is CASSSQGSAEAFF. In DNA form, the CDR3 reads TGTGCCAGCAGCTCTCAGGGTAGCGCTGAAGCTTTCTTT. The rearrangement joins TRBV7-9 to TRBJ1-1; D is perhaps TRBD1 (5 bases). The germline CDR1 and CDR2 sequences are SEHNR and FQNEAQ (reference sequence). Trimming removed 4 bases from V and 6 bases from J, with 12 bases in between. This CDR3 contains 13 residues.

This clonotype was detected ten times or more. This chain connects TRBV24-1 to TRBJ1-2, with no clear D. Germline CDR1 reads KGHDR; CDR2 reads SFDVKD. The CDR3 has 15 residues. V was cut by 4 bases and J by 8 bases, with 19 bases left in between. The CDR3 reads CATSECGPRGRGYTF. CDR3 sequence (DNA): TGTGCCACCAGTGAGTGCGGACCGCGAGGACGGGGCTACACCTTC.

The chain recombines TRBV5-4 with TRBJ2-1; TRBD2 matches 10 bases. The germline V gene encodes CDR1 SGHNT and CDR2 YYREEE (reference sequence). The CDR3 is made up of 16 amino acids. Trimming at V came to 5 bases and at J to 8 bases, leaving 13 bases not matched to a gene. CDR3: CASRAYSGGAEDEQFF. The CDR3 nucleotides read TGTGCCAGCAGGGCCTACAGCGGGGGGGCTGAGGATGAGCAGTTCTTC.

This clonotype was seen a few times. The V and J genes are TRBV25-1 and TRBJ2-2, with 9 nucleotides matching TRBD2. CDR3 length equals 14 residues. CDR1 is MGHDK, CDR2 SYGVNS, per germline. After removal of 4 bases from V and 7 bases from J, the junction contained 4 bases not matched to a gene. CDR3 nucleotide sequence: TGTGCCAGCAGTGTGCGGGGGGGCATCGGGGAGCTGTTTTTT. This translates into CASSVRGGIGELFF.

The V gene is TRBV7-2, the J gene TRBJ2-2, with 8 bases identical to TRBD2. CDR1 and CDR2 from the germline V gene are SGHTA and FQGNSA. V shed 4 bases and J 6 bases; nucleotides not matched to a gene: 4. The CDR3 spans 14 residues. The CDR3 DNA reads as TGTGCCAGCAGCTCCGGGGGGGCCGCCGGGGAGCTGTTTTTT. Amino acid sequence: CASSSGGAAGELFF.

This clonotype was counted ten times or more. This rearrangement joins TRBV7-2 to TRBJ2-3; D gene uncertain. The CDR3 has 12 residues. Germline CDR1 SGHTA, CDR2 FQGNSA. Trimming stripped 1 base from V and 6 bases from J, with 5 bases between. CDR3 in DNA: TGTGCCAGCAGCTTAGTAGAGGATACGCAGTATTTT. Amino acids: CASSLVEDTQYF.

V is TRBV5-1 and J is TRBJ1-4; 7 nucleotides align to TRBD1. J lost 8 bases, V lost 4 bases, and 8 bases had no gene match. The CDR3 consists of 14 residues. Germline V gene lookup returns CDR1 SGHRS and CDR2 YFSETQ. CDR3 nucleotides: TGCGCCAGCAGCCCGGGACAGATCGGAGAAAAACTGTTTTTT. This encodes CASSPGQIGEKLFF.

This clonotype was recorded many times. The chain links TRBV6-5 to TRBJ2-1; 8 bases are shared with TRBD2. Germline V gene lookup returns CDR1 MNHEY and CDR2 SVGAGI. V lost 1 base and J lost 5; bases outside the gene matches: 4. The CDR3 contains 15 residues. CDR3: CASSYYSGENNEQFF. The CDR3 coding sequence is TGTGCCAGCAGTTACTATAGCGGGGAGAACAATGAGCAGTTCTTC.

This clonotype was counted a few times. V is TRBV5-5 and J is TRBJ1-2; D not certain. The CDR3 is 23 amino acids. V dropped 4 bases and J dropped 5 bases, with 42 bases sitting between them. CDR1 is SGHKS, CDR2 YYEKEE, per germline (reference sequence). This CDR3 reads CASSHWWLDRVERYRRRQYGYTF. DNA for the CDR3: TGTGCCAGCAGCCATTGGTGGTTGGACCGAGTAGAGAGGTACCGGCGCCGCCAATATGGCTACACCTTC.

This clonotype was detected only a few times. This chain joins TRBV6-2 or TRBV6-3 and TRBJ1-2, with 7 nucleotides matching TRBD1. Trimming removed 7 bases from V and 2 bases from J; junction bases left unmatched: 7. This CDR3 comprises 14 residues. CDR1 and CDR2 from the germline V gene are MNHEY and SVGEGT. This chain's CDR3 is CASNPRRGNYGYTF. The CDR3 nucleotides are TGTGCCAGCAATCCGCGCAGGGGGAACTATGGCTACACCTTC.

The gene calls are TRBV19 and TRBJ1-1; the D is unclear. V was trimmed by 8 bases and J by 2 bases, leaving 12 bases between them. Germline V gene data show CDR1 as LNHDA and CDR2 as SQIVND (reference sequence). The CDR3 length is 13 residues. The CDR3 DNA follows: TGTGCCAGTGGAGGACTGGTTAACACTGAAGCTTTCTTT. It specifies CASGGLVNTEAFF.

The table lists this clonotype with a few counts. CDR3 nucleotide sequence: TGTGCCAGCAGGGAAGGGGGGAAAGAGACCCAGTACTTC. Protein sequence: CASREGGKETQYF. The genes are TRBV7-2 and TRBJ2-5; either TRBD1 or TRBD2 may fit D (6 bases each). The V gene lost 6 bases and the J gene lost 3 bases, with 11 bases spanning the gap. The CDR3 is made up of 13 amino acids. CDR1 is SGHTA and CDR2 is FQGNSA in the germline V gene.

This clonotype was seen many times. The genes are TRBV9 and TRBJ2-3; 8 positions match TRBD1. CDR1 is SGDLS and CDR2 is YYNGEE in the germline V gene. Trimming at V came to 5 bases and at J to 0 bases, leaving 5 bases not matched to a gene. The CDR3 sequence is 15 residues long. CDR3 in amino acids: CASRKTGASTDTQYF. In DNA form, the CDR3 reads TGTGCCAGCAGAAAGACAGGGGCCAGCACAGATACGCAGTATTTT. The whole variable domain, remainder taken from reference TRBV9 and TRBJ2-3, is DSGVTQTPKHLITATGQRVTLRCSPRSGDLSVYWYQQSLDQGLQFLIQYYNGEERAKGNILERFSAQQFPDLHSELNLSSLELGDSALYFCASRKTGASTDTQYFGPGTRLTVL.

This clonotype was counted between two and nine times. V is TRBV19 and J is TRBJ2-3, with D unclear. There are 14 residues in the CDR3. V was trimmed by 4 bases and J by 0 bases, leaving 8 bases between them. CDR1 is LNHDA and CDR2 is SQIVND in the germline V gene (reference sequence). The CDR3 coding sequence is TGTGCCAGTAGTAGACTTACTAGCACAGATACGCAGTATTTT. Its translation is CASSRLTSTDTQYF.

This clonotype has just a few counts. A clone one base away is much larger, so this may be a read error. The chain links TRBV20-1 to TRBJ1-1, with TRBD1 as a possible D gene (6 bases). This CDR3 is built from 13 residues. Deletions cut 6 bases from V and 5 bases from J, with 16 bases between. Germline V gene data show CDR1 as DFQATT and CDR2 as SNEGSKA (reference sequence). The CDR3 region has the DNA TGCAGTGCCCCCGACAGGTGGATGACTGAAGCTTTCTTT. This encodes CSAPDRWMTEAFF.

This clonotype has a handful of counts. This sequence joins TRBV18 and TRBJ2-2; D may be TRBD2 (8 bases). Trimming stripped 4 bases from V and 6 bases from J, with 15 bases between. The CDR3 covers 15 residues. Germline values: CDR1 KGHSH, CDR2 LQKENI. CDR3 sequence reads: CASSLREGTAGELFF. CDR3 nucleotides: TGTGCCAGCTCACTCCGGGAGGGGACAGCCGGGGAGCTGTTTTTT.

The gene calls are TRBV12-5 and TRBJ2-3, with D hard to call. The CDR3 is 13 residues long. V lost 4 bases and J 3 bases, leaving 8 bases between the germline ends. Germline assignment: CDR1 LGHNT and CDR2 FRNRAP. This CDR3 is CASGSSGTDTQYF. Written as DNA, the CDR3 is TGTGCTAGTGGTTCCAGTGGGACAGATACGCAGTATTTT.